Listed below are T cell receptor beta chains from one sample, sequenced in a study of blood T cell repertoires in COVID-19. TCRdb's table, derived via immunoSEQ multiplex PCR, lists solely in-frame clones and lacks some. This sample yields some 200,000 clones, of which over 75% are seen a single time; roughly 2.6% belongs to the top ten. The sample consisted of peripheral blood. The receptors originated from a man between 40 and 49 years old with active or convalescent COVID-19. Both conserved end residues are part of each CDR3. D genes are given only for firm matches. The listing skips clone size in some rows; elsewhere it reads once, few, many or a size class.

J: TRBJ2-3; size: -; V: TRBV5-1; D: TRBD2; CDR3: CASSYGTSGGALTDTQYF; DNA: TGCGCCAGCAGCTACGGGACTAGCGGGGGGGCCCTTACAGATACGCAGTATTTT
J: TRBJ2-3; size: -; V: TRBV11-2; D: -; CDR3: CASSSPVSTSLSDTQYF; DNA: TGTGCCAGCAGCTCCCCTGTTTCGACTAGTTTGTCAGATACGCAGTATTTT
J: TRBJ2-1; size: -; V: TRBV6-1; D: TRBD1; CDR3: CASRAGTGGNEQFF; DNA: TGTGCCAGCAGAGCCGGGACAGGGGGCAATGAGCAGTTCTTC
J: TRBJ1-2; size: -; V: TRBV7-2; D: -; CDR3: CASSLDFQANYGYTF; DNA: TGTGCCAGCAGTTTAGACTTTCAGGCTAACTATGGCTACACCTTC
J: TRBJ1-4; size: -; V: TRBV2; D: -; CDR3: CASSERRLTNEKLFF; DNA: TGTGCCAGCAGTGAACGTCGGTTAACTAATGAAAAACTGTTTTTT
J: TRBJ1-6; size: once; V: TRBV7-8; D: -; CDR3: CASSLGRDSPLHF; DNA: TGTGCCAGCAGCTTAGGCAGGGATTCACCCCTCCACTTT
J: TRBJ1-1; size: -; V: TRBV11-3; D: -; CDR3: CASSRGNLNTEAFF; DNA: TGTGCCAGCAGCCGCGGGAACCTGAACACTGAAGCTTTCTTT
J: TRBJ2-5; size: once; V: TRBV5-6; D: -; CDR3: CASSGGTAIQETQYF; DNA: TGTGCCAGCAGCGGGGGCACTGCTATCCAAGAGACCCAGTACTTC
J: TRBJ2-7; size: -; V: TRBV28; D: -; CDR3: CARIRSGAAFSYEQYF; DNA: TGTGCCAGAATACGGAGTGGGGCTGCGTTCTCCTACGAGCAGTACTTC
J: TRBJ2-5; size: once; V: TRBV11-2; D: TRBD1; CDR3: CASSRRGQLQETQYF; DNA: TGTGCCAGCAGCCGACGGGGACAGTTACAAGAGACCCAGTACTTC
J: TRBJ1-2; size: few; V: TRBV10-1; D: -; CDR3: CASSDKTGYGYTF; DNA: TGCGCCAGCAGTGATAAGACTGGGTATGGCTACACCTTC
J: TRBJ1-1; size: -; V: TRBV7-9; D: TRBD1; CDR3: CASSSGGKGVTEAFF; DNA: TGTGCCAGCAGTTCAGGGGGAAAAGGAGTTACTGAAGCTTTCTTT
J: TRBJ1-2; size: -; V: TRBV25-1; D: -; CDR3: CASSESGKLYGYTF; DNA: TGTGCCAGCAGTGAATCCGGGAAGCTCTATGGCTACACCTTC
J: TRBJ1-5; size: -; V: TRBV7-3; D: -; CDR3: CASSSNQPQHF; DNA: TGTGCCAGCAGCTCAAATCAGCCCCAGCATTTT
J: TRBJ1-6; size: -; V: TRBV28; D: -; CDR3: CASRAGTGVNVNSPLHF; DNA: TGTGCCAGCAGGGCGGGGACCGGGGTAAATGTTAATTCACCCCTCCACTTT
J: TRBJ1-1; size: -; V: TRBV27; D: -; CDR3: CASSPNQGNTEAFF; DNA: TGTGCCAGCAGTCCAAATCAGGGGAACACTGAAGCTTTCTTT
J: TRBJ2-7; size: -; V: TRBV3-1/TRBV3-2; D: TRBD1; CDR3: CASSRRQGIHEQYF; DNA: TGTGCCAGCAGCCGACGACAGGGAATCCACGAGCAGTACTTC
J: TRBJ2-2; size: -; V: TRBV5-1; D: -; CDR3: CASSSLRGIDTGELFF; DNA: TGCGCCAGCTCCTCCCTTCGGGGTATCGACACCGGGGAGCTGTTTTTT
J: TRBJ2-4; size: -; V: TRBV3-1/TRBV3-2; D: TRBD1; CDR3: CASSLGQGAENIQYF; DNA: TGTGCCAGCAGCCTCGGACAGGGGGCCGAAAACATTCAGTACTTC
J: TRBJ1-4; size: -; V: TRBV15; D: -; CDR3: CATSRDLGYNEKLFF; DNA: TGTGCCACCAGCAGAGATCTAGGTTATAATGAAAAACTGTTTTTT
J: TRBJ2-5; size: -; V: TRBV5-1; D: -; CDR3: CASTRDQETQYF; DNA: TGCGCCAGCACCAGGGATCAAGAGACCCAGTACTTC
J: TRBJ1-1; size: -; V: TRBV28; D: -; CDR3: CASSLRGIGTEAFF; DNA: TGTGCCAGCAGCCTAAGGGGGATTGGCACTGAAGCTTTCTTT
J: TRBJ1-3; size: many; V: TRBV5-1; D: -; CDR3: CASGQSSGNTIYF; DNA: TGCGCCAGCGGACAGAGCTCTGGAAACACCATATATTTT
J: TRBJ2-2; size: few; V: TRBV4-2; D: TRBD2; CDR3: CASSPRNGGGPTGELFF; DNA: TGTGCCAGCAGCCCACGGAACGGCGGGGGGCCGACCGGGGAGCTGTTTTTT
J: TRBJ1-1; size: few; V: TRBV2; D: TRBD1; CDR3: CASSTGENTEAFF; DNA: TGTGCCAGCAGTACAGGGGAGAACACTGAAGCTTTCTTT
J: TRBJ1-3; size: few; V: TRBV5-1; D: -; CDR3: CASSDNQGSGNTIYF; DNA: TGCGCCAGCAGCGATAACCAGGGTTCTGGAAACACCATATATTTT
J: TRBJ1-1; size: -; V: TRBV29-1; D: -; CDR3: CSVEKQIMNTEAFF; DNA: TGCAGCGTTGAGAAACAGATTATGAACACTGAAGCTTTCTTT
J: TRBJ1-5; size: -; V: TRBV29-1; D: -; CDR3: CSVGRDSNQPQHF; DNA: TGCAGCGTTGGGAGAGACAGCAATCAGCCCCAGCATTTT
J: TRBJ2-1; size: -; V: TRBV27; D: -; CDR3: CASRISRQGLNNEQFF; DNA: TGTGCCAGCAGAATCAGCAGACAGGGACTTAACAATGAGCAGTTCTTC
J: TRBJ1-1; size: -; V: TRBV4-1; D: -; CDR3: CASSQKTGTEAFF; DNA: TGCGCCAGCAGCCAGAAGACAGGCACTGAAGCTTTCTTT
J: TRBJ1-2; size: -; V: TRBV2; D: -; CDR3: CASSFDTFYGYTF; DNA: TGTGCCAGCAGCTTTGACACATTCTATGGCTACACCTTC
J: TRBJ2-7; size: once; V: TRBV6-2/TRBV6-3; D: TRBD1; CDR3: CASSYSDRATYEQYF; DNA: TGTGCCAGCAGTTACTCGGACAGGGCCACCTACGAGCAGTACTTC
J: TRBJ1-3; size: -; V: TRBV11-2; D: -; CDR3: CASSRDSGNTIYF; DNA: TGTGCCAGCAGCCGCGACAGCGGAAACACCATATATTTT
J: TRBJ2-5; size: -; V: TRBV30; D: -; CDR3: CAWSVTRGRETQYF; DNA: TGTGCCTGGAGTGTAACCCGGGGAAGGGAGACCCAGTACTTC
J: TRBJ1-5; size: once; V: TRBV2; D: -; CDR3: CASSERQGGQPQHF; DNA: TGTGCCAGCAGTGAACGGCAGGGAGGCCAGCCCCAGCATTTT
J: TRBJ1-1; size: -; V: TRBV15; D: TRBD1; CDR3: CATSVTGDWRAEAFF; DNA: TGTGCCACCAGCGTAACAGGGGATTGGCGCGCTGAAGCTTTCTTT
J: TRBJ1-5; size: once; V: TRBV30; D: TRBD1; CDR3: CAWSEGQGNQPQHF; DNA: TGTGCCTGGAGTGAGGGACAGGGGAATCAGCCCCAGCATTTT
J: TRBJ2-7; size: -; V: TRBV2; D: -; CDR3: CASSYRDKPYEQYF; DNA: TGTGCCAGCAGTTACCGGGACAAGCCCTACGAGCAGTACTTC
J: TRBJ2-7; size: -; V: TRBV15; D: TRBD1; CDR3: CATSSPWTGGSYEQYF; DNA: TGTGCCACCAGCAGCCCCTGGACAGGGGGCTCCTACGAGCAGTACTTC
J: TRBJ2-1; size: -; V: TRBV19; D: TRBD1; CDR3: CASSIGGTGDNEQFF; DNA: TGTGCCAGTAGTATAGGAGGGACAGGGGACAATGAGCAGTTCTTC
J: TRBJ1-4; size: -; V: TRBV18; D: TRBD1; CDR3: CASSPTGAGEKLFF; DNA: TGTGCCAGCTCACCCACAGGGGCCGGTGAAAAACTGTTTTTT
J: TRBJ2-3; size: -; V: TRBV5-1; D: -; CDR3: CASSLRQGGADTQYF; DNA: TGCGCCAGCAGCTTGAGGCAGGGAGGCGCAGATACGCAGTATTTT
J: TRBJ1-1; size: -; V: TRBV7-8; D: -; CDR3: CASSPYTEAFF; DNA: TGTGCCAGCAGCCCCTACACTGAAGCTTTCTTT
J: TRBJ1-2; size: -; V: TRBV6-6; D: -; CDR3: CASSYYIQGYTF; DNA: TGTGCCAGCAGTTACTACATCCAAGGCTACACCTTC
J: TRBJ2-5; size: -; V: TRBV11-2; D: TRBD2; CDR3: CASSLSQTSGGWETQYF; DNA: TGTGCCAGCAGCTTATCCCAGACTAGCGGGGGGTGGGAGACCCAGTACTTC
J: TRBJ2-4; size: many; V: TRBV4-1; D: -; CDR3: CASSPRTGGYGIQYF; DNA: TGCGCCAGCAGCCCCCGGACAGGAGGGTATGGCATTCAGTACTTC
J: TRBJ2-7; size: few; V: TRBV10-1; D: TRBD1; CDR3: CASSPSGTGLFLGLEQYF; DNA: TGCGCCAGCAGCCCATCCGGGACAGGGTTATTTTTAGGACTCGAGCAGTACTTC
J: TRBJ1-5; size: -; V: TRBV4-1; D: TRBD1; CDR3: CASSQIGTALNQPQHF; DNA: TGCGCCAGCAGCCAAATAGGGACAGCCTTGAATCAGCCCCAGCATTTT
J: TRBJ2-7; size: -; V: TRBV10-3; D: -; CDR3: CATTQGRLSYEQYF; DNA: TGTGCTACCACCCAAGGGAGACTCTCCTACGAGCAGTACTTC
J: TRBJ2-1; size: -; V: TRBV4-2; D: TRBD2; CDR3: CASSLTGLAARNEQFF; DNA: TGTGCCAGCAGCCTAACGGGACTAGCGGCGCGGAATGAGCAGTTCTTC
J: TRBJ1-5; size: -; V: TRBV6-4; D: -; CDR3: CASSRLLPSNQPQHF; DNA: TGTGCCAGCAGTCGACTACTCCCTAGCAATCAGCCCCAGCATTTT
J: TRBJ1-6; size: -; V: TRBV2; D: -; CDR3: CASSVSSPLHF; DNA: TGTGCCAGCAGTGTATCTTCACCCCTCCACTTT
J: TRBJ2-1; size: -; V: TRBV2; D: TRBD1; CDR3: CASGGDREWNEQFF; DNA: TGTGCCAGCGGGGGGGACAGGGAGTGGAATGAGCAGTTCTTC
J: TRBJ2-2; size: -; V: TRBV5-4; D: -; CDR3: CASSSETRDGELFF; DNA: TGTGCCAGCAGCTCGGAAACCAGGGACGGGGAGCTGTTTTTT
J: TRBJ1-4; size: -; V: TRBV9; D: -; CDR3: CASSVAPGLGDEKLFF; DNA: TGTGCCAGCAGCGTAGCTCCGGGACTAGGAGATGAAAAACTGTTTTTT